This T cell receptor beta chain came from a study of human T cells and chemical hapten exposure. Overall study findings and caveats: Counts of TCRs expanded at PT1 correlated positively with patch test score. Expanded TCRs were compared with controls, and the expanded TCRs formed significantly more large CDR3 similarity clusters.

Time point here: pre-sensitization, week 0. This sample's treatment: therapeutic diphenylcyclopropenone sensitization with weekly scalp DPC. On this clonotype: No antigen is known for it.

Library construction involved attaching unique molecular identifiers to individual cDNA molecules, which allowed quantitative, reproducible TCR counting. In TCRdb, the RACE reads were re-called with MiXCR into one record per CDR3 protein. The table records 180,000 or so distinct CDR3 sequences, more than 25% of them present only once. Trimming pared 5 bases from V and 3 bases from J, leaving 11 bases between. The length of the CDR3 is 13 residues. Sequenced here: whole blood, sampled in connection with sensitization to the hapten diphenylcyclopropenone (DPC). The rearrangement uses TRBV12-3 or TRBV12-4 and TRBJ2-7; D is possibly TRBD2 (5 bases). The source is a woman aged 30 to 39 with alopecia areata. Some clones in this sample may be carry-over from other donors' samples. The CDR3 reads CASSRPGNYEQYF. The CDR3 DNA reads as TGTGCCAGCAGTCGCCCGGGGAACTACGAGCAGTACTTC.